The rows below give T cell receptor beta chains drawn from one sample of a study of shared T cell receptors in the human thymus. TCRdb keeps only in-frame clones here, not all; method: immunoSEQ multiplex PCR. The sample lists roughly 710,000 clones; roughly 88% were seen once. This sample also appeared in a second study, on human thymus T cells.

Source material: thymocytes. Receptor source: a girl under three years old with a congenital heart defect. Each CDR3 is given with its conserved first and last residue. D genes are given only for firm matches. Only part of the rows carry a size: once, few, many, or a class if the clone is expanded.

J	D	V	size	CDR3	DNA
TRBJ2-3	-	TRBV19	once	CASNDSSTDTQYF	TGTGCCAGTAACGACAGTAGCACAGATACGCAGTATTTT
TRBJ2-5	-	TRBV7-9	-	CASSGYRGQETQYF	TGTGCCAGCAGCGGTTATCGGGGCCAAGAGACCCAGTACTTC
TRBJ1-2	-	TRBV14	-	CASSQGRGSPGYGYTF	TGTGCCAGCAGCCAAGGTAGGGGGAGCCCGGGCTATGGCTACACCTTC
TRBJ2-2	TRBD1	TRBV7-7	once	CARQGDGGELFF	TGTGCTAGACAGGGAGATGGCGGGGAGCTGTTTTTT
TRBJ1-6	TRBD1	TRBV7-2	-	CASSLGQGLYSPLHF	TGTGCCAGCAGCTTAGGACAGGGGTTGTATTCACCCCTCCACTTT
TRBJ1-1	-	TRBV10-3	-	CAISGVGAPNTEAFF	TGTGCCATCAGTGGCGTAGGGGCGCCAAACACTGAAGCTTTCTTT
TRBJ1-1	-	TRBV5-1	-	CASSLAGGFHLSPTEAFF	TGCGCCAGCAGCTTGGCCGGCGGATTCCATTTATCCCCCACTGAAGCTTTCTTT
TRBJ2-2	-	TRBV28	-	CASTPWTKNTGELFF	TGTGCCAGCACCCCGTGGACTAAGAACACCGGGGAGCTGTTTTTT
TRBJ1-1	-	TRBV5-1	-	CASSSTGGGTEAFF	TGCGCCAGCAGCTCGACCGGGGGGGGTACTGAAGCTTTCTTT
TRBJ2-5	-	TRBV5-1	-	CASSSVRGGERQETQYF	TGCGCCAGCAGCTCGGTTAGGGGCGGGGAGAGGCAAGAGACCCAGTACTTC
TRBJ1-2	TRBD1	TRBV4-3	-	CASSLWTGGNYGYTF	TGCGCCAGCAGCCTATGGACAGGGGGCAACTATGGCTACACCTTC
TRBJ1-5	-	TRBV12-5	-	CASGSRGGAEYSNQPQHF	TGTGCTAGTGGTTCCAGAGGCGGGGCAGAATATAGCAATCAGCCCCAGCATTTT
TRBJ1-6	TRBD1	TRBV6-5	-	CASSWDRDSPNSPLHF	TGTGCCAGCAGTTGGGACCGGGACAGTCCCAATTCACCCCTCCACTTT
TRBJ2-3	TRBD2	TRBV5-1	once	CAISLSAWGGHTDTQYF	TGCGCCATCAGCTTGAGCGCCTGGGGAGGGCACACAGATACGCAGTATTTT
TRBJ2-7	TRBD1	TRBV5-4	few	CASSPDRGSPYEQYF	TGTGCCAGCAGCCCGGACAGGGGTAGTCCCTACGAGCAGTACTTC
TRBJ1-1	-	TRBV4-3	-	CASSQEVWRRGHTEAFF	TGCGCCAGCAGCCAAGAGGTATGGCGCAGGGGCCACACTGAAGCTTTCTTT
TRBJ2-1	TRBD2	TRBV19	-	CASLSSGGVEQFF	TGTGCCTCCTTAAGTAGCGGGGGTGTGGAGCAGTTCTTC
TRBJ1-5	-	TRBV28	-	CASSLSWGPGDQPQHF	TGTGCCAGCAGTTTATCTTGGGGGCCCGGGGATCAGCCCCAGCATTTT
TRBJ2-5	-	TRBV7-3	-	CASSLNYSPQETQYF	TGTGCCAGCAGCTTAAATTATAGTCCTCAAGAGACCCAGTACTTC
TRBJ2-6	-	TRBV14	few	CASRPRSGSSGANVLTF	TGTGCCAGCAGGCCCCGGTCAGGTTCCTCTGGGGCCAACGTCCTGACTTTC
TRBJ1-2	TRBD1	TRBV7-8	-	CASSSGQGYGYTF	TGTGCCAGCAGCTCCGGACAGGGGTATGGCTACACCTTC
TRBJ1-2	TRBD1	TRBV10-3	-	CAITITGGEGYTF	TGTGCCATCACCATTACAGGGGGAGAAGGCTACACCTTC
TRBJ2-3	-	TRBV28	-	CASSSAWGGATDTQYF	TGTGCCAGCAGTTCCGCGTGGGGGGGGGCGACAGATACGCAGTATTTT
TRBJ2-1	-	TRBV14	once	CASSPHASHPPSSYNEQFF	TGTGCCAGCAGCCCCCATGCGTCCCACCCTCCTAGCTCCTACAATGAGCAGTTCTTC
TRBJ2-5	-	TRBV5-4	-	CASSLYTKQETQYF	TGTGCCAGCAGCTTGTACACAAAGCAAGAGACCCAGTACTTC
TRBJ1-2	TRBD1	TRBV9	-	CASSVGTGANYGYTF	TGTGCCAGCAGCGTCGGGACAGGGGCTAACTATGGCTACACCTTC
TRBJ1-2	-	TRBV4-1	-	CASSQVGGRGRVGCYTF	TGCGCCAGCAGCCAAGTGGGAGGGAGGGGCAGGGTAGGATGCTACACCTTC
TRBJ2-7	-	TRBV5-1	-	CASSLASLPDEQYF	TGCGCCAGCAGCTTGGCGTCACTCCCCGACGAGCAGTACTTC
TRBJ2-2	TRBD1	TRBV27	-	CASSPRTGKNTGELFF	TGTGCCAGCAGTCCGCGGACAGGGAAAAACACCGGGGAGCTGTTTTTT
TRBJ1-2	-	TRBV30	-	CAWQGGYTF	TGTGCCTGGCAGGGGGGCTACACCTTC
TRBJ1-6	TRBD1	TRBV14	-	CASSQKTGGSYNSPLHF	TGTGCCAGCAGCCAGAAGACAGGGGGATCCTATAATTCACCCCTCCACTTT
TRBJ1-2	TRBD1	TRBV9	-	CASSEIHRDSYNYGYTF	TGTGCCAGCAGCGAGATCCACCGGGACAGCTACAACTATGGCTACACCTTC
TRBJ1-2	-	TRBV15	-	CATSSDSSNQQEWNYGYTF	TGTGCCACCAGCAGCGACTCCAGCAACCAACAGGAGTGGAACTATGGCTACACCTTC
TRBJ2-7	-	TRBV4-2	-	CASSQDGGGTEQYF	TGTGCCAGCAGCCAAGATGGAGGAGGGACCGAGCAGTACTTC
TRBJ2-3	-	TRBV13	-	CASSPLQGTGRSTQYF	TGTGCCAGCAGCCCTCTACAGGGGACTGGACGATCGACGCAGTATTTT